One and the same sample provided the 26 T cell receptor beta chains below, sequenced in a study of shared clonotypes between healthy human individuals. TCRdb's table, derived via immunoSEQ multiplex PCR, lists solely in-frame clones and lacks some. The repertoire includes around 1.6 million clones, approximately 98% of them detected once, and around 0.47% sits in the top ten. Input material: naive CD4+ T cells sorted from blood. Subset defined: CD45RA+ positively selected. These receptors were collected from a man aged 30 to 39 in good health.

Details on this clone: Other DNA sequences within the sample encode an identical CDR3. This chain joins TRBV20-1 and TRBJ2-5; D is undetermined. The germline gives CDR1 DFQATT, CDR2 SNEGSKA (reference sequence). This CDR3 is 10 amino acids long. The V and J ends lost 6 bases and 5 bases respectively, with 7 bases between them. The CDR3 spells CSARLETQYF. The CDR3 nucleotides are TGCAGTGCCAGGCTGGAGACCCAGTACTTC.

Here the CDR3 reads CASSYSPVSSGNTIYF. In DNA form, the CDR3 reads TGTGCCAGCAGTTACTCGCCGGTCAGCTCTGGAAACACCATATATTTT. The chain recombines TRBV6-5 with TRBJ1-3; D ambiguous. This CDR3 comprises 16 residues. The germline gives CDR1 MNHEY, CDR2 SVGAGI. Trimming removed 0 bases from V and 0 bases from J, with 9 bases in between.

This rearrangement joins TRBV7-8 to TRBJ2-3; D not certain. In germline, CDR1 is SGHVS, CDR2 FQNEAQ. The CDR3 runs 16 residues. V lost 5 bases and J 4 bases, leaving 19 bases between the germline ends. CDR3 region: CASSLRVPDGADTQYF. CDR3 bases: TGTGCCAGCAGCCTCAGAGTCCCTGATGGCGCAGATACGCAGTATTTT.

The V and J genes are TRBV29-1 and TRBJ2-3, with D unresolved. The germline V gene encodes CDR1 SQVTM and CDR2 ANQGSEA. This CDR3 has 10 amino acids. Trimming removed 7 bases at V and 2 bases at J, with 4 bases between. The CDR3 sequence is CSAVTDTQYF. CDR3 bases: TGCAGCGCGGTCACAGATACGCAGTATTTT.

The chain couples TRBV7-2 to TRBJ2-7; D gene uncertain. V was shortened by 5 bases and J by 0 bases, with 20 bases between the two germline ends. This CDR3 has 17 residues. CDR1 is SGHTA, CDR2 FQGNSA, per germline. The CDR3 sequence is CASSVRYDVPISYEQYF. The CDR3, as DNA: TGTGCCAGCAGCGTAAGATATGACGTTCCGATCTCCTACGAGCAGTACTTC.

The CDR3: CASSKNTGAPGTDTQYF. The CDR3, as DNA: TGTGCCAGCAGCAAAAATACGGGAGCTCCGGGGACAGATACGCAGTATTTT. The chain links TRBV21-1 to TRBJ2-3; the table's D call, TRBD2, was not checked against the DNA. TRBV21-1 is described as a pseudogene. The CDR3 sequence is 17 residues long.

The chain is built from TRBV28 and TRBJ2-7; D might be TRBD1 (5 bases). CDR1 is MDHEN and CDR2 is SYDVKM in the germline V gene. This CDR3 contains 14 residues. Trimming took off 5 bases at V and 5 bases at J, with 16 bases between the two ends. The DNA of the CDR3 is TGTGCCAGCAGTACATCCCGCCAGGGTAACGAGCAGTACTTC. It encodes CASSTSRQGNEQYF.

The V call is TRBV5-6, the J call TRBJ1-1, with D possibly matching TRBD1 (6 bases). The germline V gene encodes CDR1 SGHDT and CDR2 YYEEEE. The CDR3 runs 16 residues. V lost 6 bases, J lost 0 bases, and 18 bases lay in between. CDR3 residues: CASTSQGPFVNTEAFF. For the CDR3, the DNA is TGTGCCAGCACCTCCCAGGGGCCCTTCGTGAACACTGAAGCTTTCTTT.

J is TRBJ2-5 and V is TRBV11-1, with 9 positions matching TRBD2. The V segment lost 0 bases and the J segment 2 bases; nucleotides outside the gene matches: 10. The CDR3 runs to 18 residues. Germline V gene lookup returns CDR1 SGHAT and CDR2 FQDESV (reference sequence). CDR3 sequence reads: CASSLASGSGPIQETQYF. CDR3 DNA sequence: TGTGCCAGCAGCTTAGCTAGCGGGAGTGGGCCTATACAAGAGACCCAGTACTTC.

The rearrangement joins TRBV27 to TRBJ2-1; 8 bases line up with TRBD2. CDR3 size: 15 residues. Germline CDR1 and CDR2: MNHEY and SMNVEV (reference sequence). The trim removed 3 bases at V and 6 bases at J, leaving 7 bases unmatched. CDR3 in amino acids: CASSLDGRAFNEQFF. Here the CDR3 DNA reads TGTGCCAGCAGTTTGGACGGGAGGGCCTTCAATGAGCAGTTCTTC.

The chain uses TRBV5-1 and TRBJ1-4; a possible D gene is TRBD1 (6 bases). CDR1 SGHRS and CDR2 YFSETQ come from the germline V gene. This CDR3 has 14 amino acids. V was clipped by 2 bases and J by 8 bases, with 13 bases between them. The CDR3 DNA is TGCGCCAGCAGCTTACAGGGTGCTGGAGAAAAACTGTTTTTT. Amino acids: CASSLQGAGEKLFF.

About this clone: Other DNA sequences from this sample encode an identical CDR3 as well. The chain links TRBV18 to TRBJ2-7; tentatively, D is TRBD1 or TRBD2 (5 bases each). The V end lost 6 bases, the J end lost 3 bases, and 12 bases lay between the germline ends. The CDR3 covers 13 residues. Germline V CDR1 and CDR2: KGHSH, LQKENI. CDR3 residues: CASSPGLYYEQYF. CDR3 sequence (DNA): TGTGCCAGCTCCCCGGGGCTTTACTACGAGCAGTACTTC.

The V and J genes are TRBV2 and TRBJ2-1, with TRBD2 matching 10 bases. The CDR3 consists of 15 residues. The germline gives CDR1 SNHLY, CDR2 FYNNEI. Trimming removed 6 bases from V and 8 bases from J; junction bases left unmatched: 10. The CDR3 DNA sequence: TGTGCCAGCAGGGTCCGCAGCGGGAGGGATCATGAGCAGTTCTTC. Residues: CASRVRSGRDHEQFF.

The chain combines TRBV13 with TRBJ2-3, with 7 positions matching TRBD1. The V and J ends lost 4 bases and 8 bases, in that order; junction bases with no gene match: 9. Per the germline V gene, CDR1 is PRHDT and CDR2 is FYEKMQ (reference sequence). This CDR3 region has 14 residues. CDR3 protein: CASSSGQSPGTQYF. The CDR3 DNA follows: TGTGCCAGCAGCTCGGGACAGTCTCCCGGTACGCAGTATTTT.

The V call is TRBV27, the J call TRBJ2-7, with D unclear. Germline V CDR1 and CDR2: MNHEY, SMNVEV (reference sequence). This CDR3 is 14 amino acids long. Trimming shortened V by 4 bases and J by 6 bases, and 16 bases separated the two germline ends. The CDR3 coding sequence is TGTGCCAGCAGTTGGACGGACCCTGCACTCGAGCAGTACTTC. Protein product: CASSWTDPALEQYF.

This sequence joins TRBV5-5 and TRBJ2-5; 9 bases are shared with TRBD2. Germline assignment: CDR1 SGHKS and CDR2 YYEKEE (reference sequence). V shed 3 bases, J shed 4 bases, and the junction held 7 bases outside the gene matches. The CDR3 is made up of 15 amino acids. CDR3 amino acids: CASSSLSGRGETQYF. CDR3 bases: TGTGCCAGCAGCTCCCTTAGCGGGAGAGGAGAGACCCAGTACTTC.

V is TRBV11-2 and J is TRBJ2-3, with no clear D. The CDR3 sequence is 14 residues long. The ends were cut back, 5 bases at V and 6 bases at J, with 15 bases in the middle. The V gene's germline CDR1 is SGHAT and CDR2 FQNNGV. CDR3 in amino acids: CASSTDPSTDTQYF. For the CDR3, the DNA is TGTGCCAGCAGCACAGACCCTAGTACCGATACGCAGTATTTT.

This chain uses TRBV7-9 with TRBJ2-2; TRBD2 might be the D (6 bases). V was pared by 5 bases and J by 5 bases, with 18 bases between. The CDR3 consists of 16 residues. Per germline, CDR1 SEHNR and CDR2 FQNEAQ (reference sequence). Written as DNA, the CDR3 is TGTGCCAGCAGCCCACCAGGAGGGCGAGGAACCGGGGAGCTGTTTTTT. It is translated as CASSPPGGRGTGELFF.

The gene calls are TRBV27 and TRBJ1-1; D is unresolved. The CDR3 runs to 13 residues. Trimming removed 5 bases from V and 1 base from J, with 8 bases in between. Germline V gene data show CDR1 as MNHEY and CDR2 as SMNVEV (reference sequence). CDR3 residues: CASSTTRNTEAFF. The CDR3 nucleotides are TGTGCCAGCAGTACAACAAGGAACACTGAAGCTTTCTTT.

The chain carries TRBV19 and TRBJ2-4, with D possibly matching TRBD2 (6 bases). The CDR3 is made up of 14 amino acids. Germline V gives CDR1 LNHDA, CDR2 SQIVND (reference sequence). The germline V and J ends were trimmed by 6 bases and 0 bases, with 9 bases remaining between them. CDR3 protein: CASSLSGAKNIQYF. In DNA form, the CDR3 reads TGTGCCAGTAGCCTTAGCGGAGCCAAAAACATTCAGTACTTC.

The J gene is TRBJ2-5, the V gene TRBV5-1, with TRBD1 matching over 8 bases. Germline CDR1 reads SGHRS; CDR2 reads YFSETQ. Trimming cost V 4 bases and J 10 bases; bases outside gene matches: 12. CDR3 size: 14 residues. CDR3: CASSHGTGGDSQYF. The CDR3 DNA is TGCGCCAGCAGCCACGGGACAGGTGGAGATAGCCAGTACTTC.

This chain links TRBV6-5 with TRBJ2-7; D is undetermined. V lost 1 base, J lost 0 bases, and 10 bases lay in between. The CDR3 runs 15 residues. Germline V CDR1 and CDR2: MNHEY, SVGAGI. CDR3 loop: CASSYWPSSSYEQYF. The CDR3 nucleotides read TGTGCCAGCAGTTACTGGCCATCTAGCTCCTACGAGCAGTACTTC.

The chain carries TRBV7-2 and TRBJ1-1; D is perhaps TRBD1 (6 bases). The CDR3 has 15 residues. The germline V gene has CDR1 SGHTA and CDR2 FQGNSA. Trimming shortened V by 5 bases and J by 1 base, and 14 bases separated the two germline ends. This CDR3 reads CASSRGGVENTEAFF. The CDR3 region has the DNA TGTGCCAGCAGCCGAGGGGGGGTAGAGAACACTGAAGCTTTCTTT.

This chain uses TRBV7-2 with TRBJ2-5, with D perhaps matching TRBD1 (7 bases). The CDR3 consists of 16 residues. Trimming stripped 1 base from V and 0 bases from J, with 12 bases between. The germline CDR1 and CDR2 sequences are SGHTA and FQGNSA. The CDR3 DNA reads as TGTGCCAGCAGCTTAGGGCAGGGGGGCTACCAAGAGACCCAGTACTTC. Translation gives CASSLGQGGYQETQYF.

This chain uses TRBV28 with TRBJ2-7, with 7 bases identical to TRBD1. Losses at the gene ends were 6 bases for V and 2 bases for J; bases not matched to a gene: 10. Per the germline V gene, CDR1 is MDHEN and CDR2 is SYDVKM. The CDR3 covers 15 residues. The CDR3 bases are TGTGCCAGCAGGCTGACAGGGTCCGGAGCCTACGAGCAGTACTTC. The encoded protein is CASRLTGSGAYEQYF. Using reference TRBV28 and TRBJ2-7 for the parts outside the CDR3, the full variable domain is DVKVTQSSRYLVKRTGEKVFLECVQDMDHENMFWYRQDPGLGLRLIYFSYDVKMKEKGDIPEGYSVSREKKERFSLILESASTNQTSMYLCASRLTGSGAYEQYFGPGTRLTVT.

This sequence joins TRBV11-3 and TRBJ2-5, with 12 bases matching TRBD1. CDR1 and CDR2 (germline): SGHNT, YENEEA. This CDR3 region has 16 residues. Trimming at V came to 5 bases and at J to 5 bases, leaving 9 bases not matched to a gene. The CDR3 DNA sequence: TGTGCCAGCAGCCATTCCGGGACAGGGGGCAGTGAGACCCAGTACTTC. It is translated as CASSHSGTGGSETQYF.